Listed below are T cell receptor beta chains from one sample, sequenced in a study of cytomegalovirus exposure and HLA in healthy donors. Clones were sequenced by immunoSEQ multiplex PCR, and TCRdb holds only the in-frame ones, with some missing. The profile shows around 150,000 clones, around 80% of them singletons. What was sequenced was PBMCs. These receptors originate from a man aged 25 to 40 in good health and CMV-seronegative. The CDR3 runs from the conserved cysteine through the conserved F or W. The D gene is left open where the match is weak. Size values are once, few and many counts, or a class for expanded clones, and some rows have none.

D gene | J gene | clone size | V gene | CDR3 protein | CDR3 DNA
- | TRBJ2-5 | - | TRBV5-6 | CASSFGATETQYF | TGTGCCAGCAGCTTTGGAGCAACAGAGACCCAGTACTTC
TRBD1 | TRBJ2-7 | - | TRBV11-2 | CASSPRTGEAEQYF | TGTGCCAGCAGCCCAAGGACAGGGGAGGCCGAGCAGTACTTC
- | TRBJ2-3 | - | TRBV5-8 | CASSPWGADTQYF | TGTGCCAGCAGCCCCTGGGGGGCAGATACGCAGTATTTT
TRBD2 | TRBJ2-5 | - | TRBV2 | CASSEDPGGGETQYF | TGTGCCAGCAGTGAAGACCCGGGAGGAGGTGAGACCCAGTACTTC
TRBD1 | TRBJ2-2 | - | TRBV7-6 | CASSSRQGTGELFF | TGTGCCAGCAGCTCCCGACAGGGTACCGGGGAGCTGTTTTTT
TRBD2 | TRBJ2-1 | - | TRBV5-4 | CASSSKVGGMKNEQFF | TGTGCCAGCAGCTCGAAGGTGGGAGGGATGAAGAATGAGCAGTTCTTC
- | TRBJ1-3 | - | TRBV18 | CASSPFDRSSGNTIYF | TGTGCCAGCTCACCGTTTGACAGGTCCTCTGGAAACACCATATATTTT
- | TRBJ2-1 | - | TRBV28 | CASSLGRGEQFF | TGTGCCAGCAGTTTGGGGAGGGGGGAGCAGTTCTTC
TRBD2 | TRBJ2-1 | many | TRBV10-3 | CAISDLGTRVSYNEQFF | TGTGCCATCAGTGACCTCGGGACTAGGGTATCCTACAATGAGCAGTTCTTC
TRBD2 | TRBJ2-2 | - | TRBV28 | CASSPTGGTGELFF | TGTGCCAGCAGCCCCACCGGGGGGACCGGGGAGCTGTTTTTT
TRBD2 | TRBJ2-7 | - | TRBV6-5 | CASSYGGRAYEQYF | TGTGCCAGCAGTTATGGTGGGAGGGCCTACGAGCAGTACTTC
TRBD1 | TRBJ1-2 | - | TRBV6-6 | CASDRGGQRHYGYTF | TGTGCCAGCGACAGGGGAGGGCAGCGTCACTATGGCTACACCTTC
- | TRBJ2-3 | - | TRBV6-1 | CVSTGLSLTDTQYF | TGTGTGTCAACCGGACTCTCACTGACCGATACGCAGTATTTT
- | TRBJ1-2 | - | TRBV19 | CASSGGGGHYGYTF | TGTGCCAGTAGTGGAGGGGGGGGCCACTATGGCTACACCTTC
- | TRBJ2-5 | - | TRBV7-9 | CASSLGAYPYQETQYF | TGTGCCAGCAGCTTAGGGGCCTACCCGTACCAAGAGACCCAGTACTTC
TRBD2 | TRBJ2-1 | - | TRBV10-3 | CAISRGGRADEQFF | TGTGCCATCAGTCGCGGCGGGAGGGCCGATGAGCAGTTCTTC
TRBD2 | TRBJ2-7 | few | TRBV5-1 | CASRIALAGGAYEQYF | TGCGCCAGCAGAATAGCGTTAGCGGGAGGCGCCTACGAGCAGTACTTC
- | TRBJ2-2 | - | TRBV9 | CASSSGANHAGELFF | TGTGCCAGCAGCTCAGGGGCTAACCACGCCGGGGAGCTGTTTTTT
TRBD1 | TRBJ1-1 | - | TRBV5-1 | CASSFWTGGNTEAFF | TGCGCCAGCAGCTTTTGGACAGGGGGTAACACTGAAGCTTTCTTT
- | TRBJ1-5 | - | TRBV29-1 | CSVGGFDNQPQHF | TGCAGCGTTGGAGGGTTTGACAATCAGCCCCAGCATTTT
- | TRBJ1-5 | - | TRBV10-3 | CAIGPGSNQPQHF | TGTGCCATCGGCCCAGGGAGCAATCAGCCCCAGCATTTT
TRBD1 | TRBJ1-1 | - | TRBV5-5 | CASSLWTGGTEAFF | TGTGCCAGCAGCCTCTGGACAGGCGGCACTGAAGCTTTCTTT
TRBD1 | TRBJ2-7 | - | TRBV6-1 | CASSEAWTGTVSYEQYF | TGTGCCAGCAGTGAAGCCTGGACCGGGACAGTCTCCTACGAGCAGTACTTC
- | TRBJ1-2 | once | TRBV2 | CASSQDYNYGYTF | TGTGCCAGCAGTCAGGACTATAACTATGGCTACACCTTC
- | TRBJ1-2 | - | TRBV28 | CASYRRGFLGGSYGYTF | TGTGCCAGCTATCGCAGGGGATTTTTAGGTGGCAGCTATGGCTACACCTTC
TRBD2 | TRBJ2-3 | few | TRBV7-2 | CASSSGGRGLDTQYF | TGTGCCAGCAGCTCGGGCGGGAGGGGTCTAGATACGCAGTATTTT
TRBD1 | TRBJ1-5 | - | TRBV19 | CASSEGGVQPQHF | TGTGCCAGTAGTGAAGGGGGCGTTCAGCCCCAGCATTTT
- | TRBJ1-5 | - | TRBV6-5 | CASSGTSGQPQHF | TGTGCCAGCAGCGGGACATCCGGGCAGCCCCAGCATTTT
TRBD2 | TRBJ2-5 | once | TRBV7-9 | CASSLRWLRENQETQYF | TGTGCCAGCAGCTTAAGGTGGTTGCGGGAGAACCAAGAGACCCAGTACTTC